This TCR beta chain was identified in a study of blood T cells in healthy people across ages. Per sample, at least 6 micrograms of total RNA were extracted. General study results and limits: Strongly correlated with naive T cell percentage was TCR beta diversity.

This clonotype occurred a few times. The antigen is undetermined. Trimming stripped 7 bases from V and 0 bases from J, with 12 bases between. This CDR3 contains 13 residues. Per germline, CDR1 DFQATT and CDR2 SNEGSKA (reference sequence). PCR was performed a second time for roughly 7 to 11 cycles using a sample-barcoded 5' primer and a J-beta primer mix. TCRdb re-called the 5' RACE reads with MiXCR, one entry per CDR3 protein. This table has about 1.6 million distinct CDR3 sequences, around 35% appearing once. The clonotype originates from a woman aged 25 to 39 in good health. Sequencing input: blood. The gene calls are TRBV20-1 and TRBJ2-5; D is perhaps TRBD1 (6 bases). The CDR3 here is CSGIDRYQETQYF. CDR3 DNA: TGCAGTGGAATCGACAGGTACCAAGAGACCCAGTACTTC.